The 11 T cell receptor beta chains in this list originate from one sample, sequenced in a study of cytomegalovirus exposure and HLA in healthy donors (dated by TCRdb to 2016 to 2017). Libraries were prepared through the immunoSEQ multiplex PCR assay. For the multiplex PCR, a mixture combining 60 forward primers for TCR Vbeta segments and 13 reverse primers for TCR Jbeta segments was used. The source is immuneACCESS, and TCRdb retained only in-frame sequences with V and J called. Part of the clones is not carried over; for the studies checked, unresolved V genes explain less than half of this, and the remainder is unexplained. Recorded for this sample are fewer than 150,000 clones; more than 75% of them occurred a single time. The ten largest clones take up almost 4% of the sample. The sample taken for sequencing was PBMCs. Receptor source: a man younger than 35 in good health and CMV-seronegative.

The rearrangement uses TRBV5-1 and TRBJ2-1, with D possibly being TRBD1 (7 bases). Trimming cost V 4 bases and J 7 bases, with 21 bases left between them. Looked up from germline, CDR1 is SGHRS and CDR2 is YFSETQ. The CDR3 extends over 16 amino acids. The CDR3, as DNA: TGCGCCAGCAGCCCGGGTCAGGGGGGCAAATCGAATGAGCAGTTCTTC. The encoded protein is CASSPGQGGKSNEQFF.

The genes are TRBV11-2 and TRBJ2-7; D is perhaps TRBD2 (6 bases). Trimming stripped 5 bases from V and 4 bases from J, with 18 bases between. The CDR3 length is 15 residues. Germline V gives CDR1 SGHAT, CDR2 FQNNGV. The CDR3 nucleotides are TGTGCCAGCAGCCCTGGACTACCTTCCTCTTACGAGCAGTACTTC. Translation: CASSPGLPSSYEQYF.

This chain joins TRBV6-1 and TRBJ1-2, with D possibly being TRBD1 (5 bases). Trimming removed 7 bases at V and 5 bases at J, with 14 bases between. Germline V gene sequence: CDR1 MNHNS, CDR2 SASEGT. The CDR3 contains 13 residues. Written as DNA, the CDR3 is TGTGCCAGCAAGTCGGGGGTTTGGTATGGCTACACCTTC. This translates into CASKSGVWYGYTF.

The rearrangement links TRBV15 to TRBJ1-2; 8 bases fit TRBD1. Unmatched junction bases numbered 13, after V lost 2 bases and J lost 8 bases. Looked up from germline, CDR1 is LNHNV and CDR2 is YYDKDF (reference sequence). The CDR3 consists of 16 residues. The CDR3 DNA reads as TGTGCCACCAGCAGACCCCTTGGACAGGGAGTGAAGGGCTACACCTTC. Amino acid sequence: CATSRPLGQGVKGYTF.

This chain uses TRBV7-8 with TRBJ2-7; 9 nucleotides align to TRBD1. This CDR3 is built from 16 residues. Germline loops: CDR1 SGHVS, CDR2 FQNEAQ. Trimming cost V 2 bases and J 1 base; bases outside gene matches: 6. CDR3 protein: CASSLNAGQGSYEQYF. CDR3 DNA: TGTGCCAGCAGCTTAAATGCGGGACAGGGTTCCTACGAGCAGTACTTC.

Only a few counts were recorded for this clone. This sequence joins TRBV5-4 and TRBJ2-6; TRBD1 aligns across 7 bases. J was trimmed by 0 bases and V by 3 bases; bases with no gene match: 9. The CDR3 spans 18 residues. CDR1 is SGHNT, CDR2 YYREEE, per germline (reference sequence). The CDR3 nucleotides read TGTGCCAGCAGCTCGGGACAGACAGCCTTCTCTGGGGCCAACGTCCTGACTTTC. Amino acids: CASSSGQTAFSGANVLTF.

The CDR3 DNA reads as TGTGCCAGCAGCCGTATCCGGACGGGAGGTGAAGCTTTCTTT. This translates into CASSRIRTGGEAFF. This chain uses TRBV7-9 with TRBJ1-1; D is uncertain. Germline loops: CDR1 SEHNR, CDR2 FQNEAQ (reference sequence). There are 14 residues in the CDR3. The V gene lost 5 bases and the J gene lost 7 bases, with 17 bases spanning the gap.

The rearrangement uses TRBV19 and TRBJ1-2; D perhaps matches TRBD1 (6 bases). With 3 bases removed from V and 6 bases from J, the gap between germline ends came to 14 bases. CDR1 and CDR2 from the germline V gene are LNHDA and SQIVND (reference sequence). The CDR3 totals 14 residues. The CDR3 loop reads CASSIRGQYDGYTF. In nucleotides, the CDR3 is TGTGCCAGTAGTATCAGGGGCCAGTACGATGGCTACACCTTC.

The J gene is TRBJ1-2, the V gene TRBV6-1, with 7 bases that match TRBD1. V shed 3 bases, J shed 7 bases, and the junction held 17 bases outside the gene matches. Germline V CDR1 and CDR2: MNHNS, SASEGT. There are 17 residues in the CDR3. DNA for the CDR3: TGTGCCAGCAGTGAGGGATGGGGGTCTACAGGGGACGGTGGCTACACCTTC. Translating gives CASSEGWGSTGDGGYTF.

The chain employs TRBV27 and TRBJ2-2, with D possibly TRBD1 on 7 matching bases. The CDR3 is made up of 17 amino acids. Germline values: CDR1 MNHEY, CDR2 SMNVEV (reference sequence). V lost 0 bases, J lost 2 bases, and 13 bases lay in between. CDR3 nucleotide sequence: TGTGCCAGCAGTTTATCGAGGAGGGGGCCCAACACCGGGGAGCTGTTTTTT. Residues: CASSLSRRGPNTGELFF.

This clone was observed a single time. A far larger clone is just one base off, so this is likely a read error. V usage is TRBV2 and J usage is TRBJ2-5; 11 positions match TRBD2. The DNA end lines up better with TRBJ2-7; the J call may be wrong. Germline CDR1 and CDR2: SNHLY and FYNNEI. This CDR3 is built from 15 residues. The CDR3 nucleotides are TGTGCCAGCAGTGAAGCTAGCGGGGGGGACTACGAGCAGTACTTC. Protein product: CASSEASGGDYEQYF.